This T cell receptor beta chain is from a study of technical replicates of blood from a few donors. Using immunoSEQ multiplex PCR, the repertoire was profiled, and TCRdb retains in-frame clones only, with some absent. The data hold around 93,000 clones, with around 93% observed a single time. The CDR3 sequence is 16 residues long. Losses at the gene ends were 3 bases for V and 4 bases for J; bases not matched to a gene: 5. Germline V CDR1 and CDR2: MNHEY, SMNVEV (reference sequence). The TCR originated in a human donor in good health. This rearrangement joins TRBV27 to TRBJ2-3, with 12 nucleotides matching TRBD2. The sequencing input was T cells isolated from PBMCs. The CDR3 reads CASSLLLAGGPDTQYF. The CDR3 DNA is TGTGCCAGCAGTTTGTTACTAGCGGGAGGACCAGATACGCAGTATTTT.